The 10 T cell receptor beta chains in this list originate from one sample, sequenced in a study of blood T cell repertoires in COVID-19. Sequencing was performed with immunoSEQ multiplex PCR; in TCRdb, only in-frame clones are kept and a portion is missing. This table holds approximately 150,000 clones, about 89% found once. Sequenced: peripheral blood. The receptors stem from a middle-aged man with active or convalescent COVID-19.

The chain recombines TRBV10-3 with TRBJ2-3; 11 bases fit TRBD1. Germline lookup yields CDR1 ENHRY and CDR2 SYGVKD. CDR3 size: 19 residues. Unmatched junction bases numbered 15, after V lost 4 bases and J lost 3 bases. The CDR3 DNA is TGTGCCATCAGTGGGGGACAGGGGGAGGCCACACAAAGGACAGATACGCAGTATTTT. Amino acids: CAISGGQGEATQRTDTQYF.

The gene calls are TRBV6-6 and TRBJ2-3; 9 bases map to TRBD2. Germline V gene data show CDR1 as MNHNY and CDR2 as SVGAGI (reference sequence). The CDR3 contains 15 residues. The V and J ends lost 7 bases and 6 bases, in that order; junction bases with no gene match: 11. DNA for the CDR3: TGTGCCAGCAACGGCGGGAGGGCCCCTAGTGATACGCAGTATTTT. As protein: CASNGGRAPSDTQYF.

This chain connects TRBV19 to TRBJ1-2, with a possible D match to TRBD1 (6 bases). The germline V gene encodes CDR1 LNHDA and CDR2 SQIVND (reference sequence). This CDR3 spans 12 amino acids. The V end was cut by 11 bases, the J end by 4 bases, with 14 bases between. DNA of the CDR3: TGTGCCGCACAGGGTGCGGCCTATGGCTACACCTTC. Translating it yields CAAQGAAYGYTF.

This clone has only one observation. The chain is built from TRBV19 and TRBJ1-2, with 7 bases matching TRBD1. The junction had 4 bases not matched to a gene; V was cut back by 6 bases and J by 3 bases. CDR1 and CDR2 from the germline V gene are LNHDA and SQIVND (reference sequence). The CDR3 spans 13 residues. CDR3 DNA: TGTGCCAGTAGGACCGGGACAGACTATGGCTACACCTTC. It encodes CASRTGTDYGYTF.

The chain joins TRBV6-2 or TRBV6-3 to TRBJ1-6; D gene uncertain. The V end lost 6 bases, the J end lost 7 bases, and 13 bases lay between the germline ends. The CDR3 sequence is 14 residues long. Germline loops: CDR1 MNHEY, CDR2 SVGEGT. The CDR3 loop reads CASSLRSRNSPLHF. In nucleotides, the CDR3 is TGTGCCAGCAGCCTCCGATCCCGGAATTCACCCCTCCACTTT.

The CDR3 bases are TGTGCCAGCAGTGAAGGCAGGGAAAGAGGTGGCTACACCTTC. Protein: CASSEGRERGGYTF. This sequence joins TRBV2 and TRBJ1-2, with D perhaps TRBD1 (5 bases). The V gene's germline CDR1 is SNHLY and CDR2 FYNNEI. The CDR3 consists of 14 residues. V gave up 1 base and J gave up 7 bases, with 13 bases separating them.

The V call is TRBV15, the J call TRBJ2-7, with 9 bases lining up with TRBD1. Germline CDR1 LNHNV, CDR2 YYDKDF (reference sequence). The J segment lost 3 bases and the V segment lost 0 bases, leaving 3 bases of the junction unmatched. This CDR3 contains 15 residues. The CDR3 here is CATSRDLGQGYEQYF. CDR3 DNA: TGTGCCACCAGCAGAGATCTGGGACAGGGCTACGAGCAGTACTTC.

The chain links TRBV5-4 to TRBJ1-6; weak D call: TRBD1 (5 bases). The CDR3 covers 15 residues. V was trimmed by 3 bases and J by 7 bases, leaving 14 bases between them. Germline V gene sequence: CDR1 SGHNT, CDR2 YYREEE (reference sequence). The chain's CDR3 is CASSSVGQGNSPLHF. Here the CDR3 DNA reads TGTGCCAGCAGCTCGGTGGGGCAGGGAAATTCACCCCTCCACTTT.

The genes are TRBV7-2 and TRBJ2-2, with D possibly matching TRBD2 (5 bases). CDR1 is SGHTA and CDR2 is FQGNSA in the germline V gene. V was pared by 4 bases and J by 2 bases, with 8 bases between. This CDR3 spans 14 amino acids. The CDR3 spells CASSYSVNTGELFF. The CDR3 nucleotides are TGTGCCAGCAGCTATAGCGTTAACACCGGGGAGCTGTTTTTT.

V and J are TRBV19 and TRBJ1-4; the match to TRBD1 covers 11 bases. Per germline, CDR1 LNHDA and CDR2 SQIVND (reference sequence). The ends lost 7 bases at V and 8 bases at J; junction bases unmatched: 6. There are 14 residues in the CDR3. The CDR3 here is CASIPGQGEEKLFF. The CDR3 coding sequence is TGTGCCAGTATCCCGGGACAGGGGGAAGAAAAACTGTTTTTT.